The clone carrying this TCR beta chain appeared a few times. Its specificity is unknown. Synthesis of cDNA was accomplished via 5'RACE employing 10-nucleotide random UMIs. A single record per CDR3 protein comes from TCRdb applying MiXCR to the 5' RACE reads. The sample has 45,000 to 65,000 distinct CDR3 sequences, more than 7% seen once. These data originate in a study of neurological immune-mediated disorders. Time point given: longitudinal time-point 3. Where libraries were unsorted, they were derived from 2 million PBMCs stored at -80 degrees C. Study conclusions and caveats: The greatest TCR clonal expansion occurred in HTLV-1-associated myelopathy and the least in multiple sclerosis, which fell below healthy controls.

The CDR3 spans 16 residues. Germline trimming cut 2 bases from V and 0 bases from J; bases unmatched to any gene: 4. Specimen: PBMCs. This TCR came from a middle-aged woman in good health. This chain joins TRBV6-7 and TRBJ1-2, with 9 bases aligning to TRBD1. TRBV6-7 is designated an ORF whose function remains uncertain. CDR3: CASSYPWTGANYGYTF. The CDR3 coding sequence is TGTGCCAGCAGTTACCCTTGGACAGGGGCTAACTATGGCTACACCTTC.